This entry is about one TCR beta chain. Its antigen target is currently unknown. No quality values exist for individual bases; no much larger clone is one base distant. Each collaborating institution followed its own protocols to collect whole blood in K2EDTA tubes. For TCRbeta analysis, collaborators shipped samples in one of three forms: frozen whole blood, isolated PBMCs, or DNA extracted from either of those sample types. V is trimmed back by 4 bases and J by 9 bases, and the junction contains 14 bases that no gene match accounts for. The CDR3 numbers 16 residues from cysteine through phenylalanine. The only DNA kept is the CDR3, 48 bases in frame from the first base. The germline V gene gives CDR1 as SGHRS and CDR2 as YFSETQ. TCRbeta CDR3 regions were amplified from genomic DNA by means of the immunoSEQ Assay, a bias-controlled multiplex PCR. For the original study's pipeline: Nucleated cell counts per sample were estimated from amplification of reference gene primers within the assay. To quantify the absolute abundance of each unique TCRbeta CDR3 rearrangement, sequence reads were collapsed and filtered. Productive Simpson clonality was computed per sample as the square root of Simpson's diversity index over productive rearrangements. Imported from immuneACCESS, the table was reduced by TCRdb to in-frame sequences with V and J called. These copies leave out some clones; in studies compared against another copy, an unresolved V gene accounts for under half, and the cause of the remainder is not known. The DNA was the basis for D and trimming; V, J and clone size are from that table. The sample profile shows some 50,000 clones; roughly 82% of them were found once. Less than 9.5% of the sample goes to the ten largest clones.

This entry is derived from a study of blood T cell repertoires in COVID-19 (dated by TCRdb to the early 2020s). With respect to the entire study: Samples covering the acute and convalescent phases of COVID-19 were provided by collaborators in the United States, Italy and Spain. The dataset comprised deeply sampled blood TCRbeta repertoires from subjects exposed to, actively infected with, or recovered from COVID-19. The material from the prospective study consisted of cDNA or gDNA derived from T cells, B-cell-depleted T cells, or PBMCs. Sample metadata almost always included a de-identified subject ID, COVID-19 status, age in years and sex. Where available, HLA class I and class II types were obtained from metadata supplied by the sample provider rather than from assay-based typing. Samples came from the ongoing ImmuneRACE study (first 160 participants) plus 1,254 subjects from 6 global collaborators. The repertoires were released in a freely available public database meant as a resource for research on the immune response to SARS-CoV-2. What the work shows at the level of the full study, not this receptor alone: The quantity of clinical and demographic metadata differed by source and by participant and was supplied without curation.

The receptor was derived from a man in his forties with acute or convalescent COVID-19. The chain links TRBV5-1 with TRBJ2-1, and 9 junctional nucleotides match TRBD1. Input material: peripheral blood. The nucleotide sequence reads as follows: TGCGCCAGCAGCATAGCCGGGACAGGGAATTCCATTGAGCAGTTCTTC. Its protein product is CASSIAGTGNSIEQFF. The CDR3 plus the reference TRBV5-1 and TRBJ2-1 genes for the other parts give the full variable domain: KAGVTQTPRYLIKTRGQQVTLSCSPISGHRSVSWYQQTPGQGLQFLFEYFSETQRNKGNFPGRFSGRQFSNSRSEMNVSTLELGDSALYLCASSIAGTGNSIEQFFGPGTRLTVL.